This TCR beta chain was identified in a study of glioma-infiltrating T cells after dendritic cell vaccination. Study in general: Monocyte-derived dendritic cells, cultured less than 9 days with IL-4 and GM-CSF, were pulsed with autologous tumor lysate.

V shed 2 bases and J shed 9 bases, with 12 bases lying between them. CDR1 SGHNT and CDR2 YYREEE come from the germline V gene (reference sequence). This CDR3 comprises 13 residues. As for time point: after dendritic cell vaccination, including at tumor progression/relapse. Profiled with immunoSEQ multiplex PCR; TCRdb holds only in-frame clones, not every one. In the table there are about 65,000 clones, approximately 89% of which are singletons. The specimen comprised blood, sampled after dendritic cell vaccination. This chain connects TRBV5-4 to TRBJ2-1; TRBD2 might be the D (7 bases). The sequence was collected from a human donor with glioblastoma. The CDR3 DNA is TGTGCCAGCAGCTTCGGGGGGCTGGGTGAGCAGTTCTTC. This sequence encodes CASSFGGLGEQFF.